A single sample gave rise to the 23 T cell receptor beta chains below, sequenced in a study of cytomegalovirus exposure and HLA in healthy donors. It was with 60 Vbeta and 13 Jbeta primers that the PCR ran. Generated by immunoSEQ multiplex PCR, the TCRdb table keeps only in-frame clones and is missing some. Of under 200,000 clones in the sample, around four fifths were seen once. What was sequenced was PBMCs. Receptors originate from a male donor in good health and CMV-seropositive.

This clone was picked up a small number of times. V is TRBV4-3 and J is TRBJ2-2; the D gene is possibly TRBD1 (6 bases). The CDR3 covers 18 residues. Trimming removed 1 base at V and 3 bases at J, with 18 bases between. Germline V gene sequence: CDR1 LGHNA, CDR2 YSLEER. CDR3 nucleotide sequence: TGCGCCAGCAGCCAAGTGGGGGCAACCTCGTATTACACCGGGGAGCTGTTTTTT. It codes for CASSQVGATSYYTGELFF.

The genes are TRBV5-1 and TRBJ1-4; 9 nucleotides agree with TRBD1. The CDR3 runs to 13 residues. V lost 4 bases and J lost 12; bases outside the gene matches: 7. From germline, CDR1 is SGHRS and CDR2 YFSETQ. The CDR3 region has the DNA TGCGCCAGCAGCGTATATAGACAGGGGGAACTGTTTTTT. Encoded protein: CASSVYRQGELFF. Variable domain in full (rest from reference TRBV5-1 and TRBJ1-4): KAGVTQTPRYLIKTRGQQVTLSCSPISGHRSVSWYQQTPGQGLQFLFEYFSETQRNKGNFPGRFSGRQFSNSRSEMNVSTLELGDSALYLCASSVYRQGELFFGSGTQLSVL.

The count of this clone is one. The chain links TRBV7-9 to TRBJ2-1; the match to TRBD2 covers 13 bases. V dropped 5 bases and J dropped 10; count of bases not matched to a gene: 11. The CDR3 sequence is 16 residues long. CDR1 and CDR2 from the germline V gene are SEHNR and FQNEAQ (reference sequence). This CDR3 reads CASSGGTSGTAGEQFF. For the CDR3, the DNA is TGTGCCAGCAGCGGTGGGACTAGCGGGACAGCAGGGGAGCAGTTCTTC.

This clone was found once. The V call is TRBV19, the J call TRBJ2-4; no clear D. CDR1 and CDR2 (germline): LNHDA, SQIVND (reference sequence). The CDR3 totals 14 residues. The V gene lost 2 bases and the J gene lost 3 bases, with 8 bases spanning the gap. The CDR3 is CASSIRNYKNIQYF. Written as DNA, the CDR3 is TGTGCCAGTAGTATAAGAAACTACAAAAACATTCAGTACTTC.

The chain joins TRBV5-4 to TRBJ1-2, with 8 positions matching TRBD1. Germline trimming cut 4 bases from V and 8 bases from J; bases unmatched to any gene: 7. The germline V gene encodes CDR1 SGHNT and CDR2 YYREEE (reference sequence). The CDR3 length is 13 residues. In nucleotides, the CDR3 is TGTGCCAGCAGCATGACAGGGGATTTCGGCTACACCTTC. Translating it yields CASSMTGDFGYTF.

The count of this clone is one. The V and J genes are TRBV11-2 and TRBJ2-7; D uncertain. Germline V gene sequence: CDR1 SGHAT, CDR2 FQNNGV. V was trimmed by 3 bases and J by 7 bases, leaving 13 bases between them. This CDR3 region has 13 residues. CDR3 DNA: TGTGCCAGCAGCTTGACGCTCCCGAGGGAGCAGTACTTC. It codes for CASSLTLPREQYF. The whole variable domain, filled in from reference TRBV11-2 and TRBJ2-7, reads EAGVAQSPRYKIIEKRQSVAFWCNPISGHATLYWYQQILGQGPKLLIQFQNNGVVDDSQLPKDRFSAERLKGVDSTLKIQPAKLEDSAVYLCASSLTLPREQYFGPGTRLTVT.

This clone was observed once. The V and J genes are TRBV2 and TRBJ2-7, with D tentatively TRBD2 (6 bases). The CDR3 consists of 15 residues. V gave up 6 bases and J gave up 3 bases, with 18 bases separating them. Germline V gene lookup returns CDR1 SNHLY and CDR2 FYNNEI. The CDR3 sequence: CASRGGDRFYYEQYF. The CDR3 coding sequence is TGTGCCAGCAGGGGGGGAGACAGATTTTACTACGAGCAGTACTTC.

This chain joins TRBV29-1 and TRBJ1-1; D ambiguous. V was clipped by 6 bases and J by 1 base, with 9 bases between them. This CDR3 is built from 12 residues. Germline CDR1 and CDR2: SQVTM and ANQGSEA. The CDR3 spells CSVSPRNTEAFF. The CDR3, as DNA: TGCAGCGTATCTCCGCGGAACACTGAAGCTTTCTTT.

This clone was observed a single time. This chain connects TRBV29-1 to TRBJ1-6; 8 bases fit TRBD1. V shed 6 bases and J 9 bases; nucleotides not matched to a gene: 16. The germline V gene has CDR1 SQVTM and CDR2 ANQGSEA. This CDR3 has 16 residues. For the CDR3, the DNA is TGCAGCGTACACAGGGGGAATTTTTTAGACTGTTCACCCCTCCACTTT. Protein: CSVHRGNFLDCSPLHF. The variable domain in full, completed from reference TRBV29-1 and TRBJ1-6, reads SAVISQKPSRDICQRGTSLTIQCQVDSQVTMMFWYRQQPGQSLTLIATANQGSEATYESGFVIDKFPISRPNLTFSTLTVSNMSPEDSSIYLCSVHRGNFLDCSPLHFGNGTRLTVT.

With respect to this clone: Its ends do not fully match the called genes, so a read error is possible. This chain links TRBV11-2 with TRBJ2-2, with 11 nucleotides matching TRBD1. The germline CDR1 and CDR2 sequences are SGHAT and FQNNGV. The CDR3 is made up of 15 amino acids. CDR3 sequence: CASRLGTGGTGELFF. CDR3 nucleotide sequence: TGTGCCAGCAGGTTAGGGACAGGGGGCACCGGGGAGCTGTTTTTT.

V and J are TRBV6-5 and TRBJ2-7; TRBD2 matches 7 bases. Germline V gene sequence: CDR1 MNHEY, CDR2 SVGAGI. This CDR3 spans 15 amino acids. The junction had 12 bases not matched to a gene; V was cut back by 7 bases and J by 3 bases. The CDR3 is CASTQSLGGSYEQYF. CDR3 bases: TGTGCCAGCACCCAAAGTTTGGGGGGGAGCTACGAGCAGTACTTC.

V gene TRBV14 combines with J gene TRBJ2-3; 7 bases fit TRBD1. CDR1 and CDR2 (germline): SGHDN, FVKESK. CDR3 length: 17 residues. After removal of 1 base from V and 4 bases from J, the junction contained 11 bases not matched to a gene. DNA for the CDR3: TGTGCCAGCAGCCAAGCCCCGCTGCGAACAGGGGCAGATACGCAGTATTTT. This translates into CASSQAPLRTGADTQYF.

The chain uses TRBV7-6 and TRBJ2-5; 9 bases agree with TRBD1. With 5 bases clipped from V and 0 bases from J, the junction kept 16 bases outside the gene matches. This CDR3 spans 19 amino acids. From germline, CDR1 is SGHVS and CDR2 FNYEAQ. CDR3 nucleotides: TGTGCCAGCAGCCCCGGGACAGGGATATTGAGGGAGTACCAAGAGACCCAGTACTTC. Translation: CASSPGTGILREYQETQYF.

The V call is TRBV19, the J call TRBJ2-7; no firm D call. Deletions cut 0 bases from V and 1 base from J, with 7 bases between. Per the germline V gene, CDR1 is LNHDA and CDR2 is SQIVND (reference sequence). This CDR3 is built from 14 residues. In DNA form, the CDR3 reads TGTGCCAGTAGTATAGATGCAGGTTCCTACGAGCAGTACTTC. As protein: CASSIDAGSYEQYF.

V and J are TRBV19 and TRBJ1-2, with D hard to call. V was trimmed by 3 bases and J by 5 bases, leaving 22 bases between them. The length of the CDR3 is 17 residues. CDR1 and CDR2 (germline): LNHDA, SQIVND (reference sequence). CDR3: CASSIQTMAGFGYGYTF. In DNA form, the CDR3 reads TGTGCCAGTAGTATCCAAACTATGGCGGGTTTTGGGTATGGCTACACCTTC.

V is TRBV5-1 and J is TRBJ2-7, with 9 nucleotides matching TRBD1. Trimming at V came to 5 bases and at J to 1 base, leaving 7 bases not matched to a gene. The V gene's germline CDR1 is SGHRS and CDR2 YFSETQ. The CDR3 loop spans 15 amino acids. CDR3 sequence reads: CASSLDRGISYEQYF. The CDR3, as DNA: TGCGCCAGCAGTCTAGACAGGGGGATATCCTACGAGCAGTACTTC.

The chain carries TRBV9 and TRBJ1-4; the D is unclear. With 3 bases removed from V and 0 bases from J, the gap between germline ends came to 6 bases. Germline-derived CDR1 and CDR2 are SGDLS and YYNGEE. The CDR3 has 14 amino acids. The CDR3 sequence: CASSAFATNEKLFF. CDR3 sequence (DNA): TGTGCCAGCAGCGCTTTTGCAACTAATGAAAAACTGTTTTTT. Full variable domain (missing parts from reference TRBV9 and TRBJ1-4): DSGVTQTPKHLITATGQRVTLRCSPRSGDLSVYWYQQSLDQGLQFLIQYYNGEERAKGNILERFSAQQFPDLHSELNLSSLELGDSALYFCASSAFATNEKLFFGSGTQLSVL.

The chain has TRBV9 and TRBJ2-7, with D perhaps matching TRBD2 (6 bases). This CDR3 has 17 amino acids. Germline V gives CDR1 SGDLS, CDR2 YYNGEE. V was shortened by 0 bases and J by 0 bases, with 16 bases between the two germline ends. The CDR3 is CASSVDGGGTSSYEQYF. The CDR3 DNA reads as TGTGCCAGCAGCGTAGATGGTGGCGGGACCAGCTCCTACGAGCAGTACTTC.

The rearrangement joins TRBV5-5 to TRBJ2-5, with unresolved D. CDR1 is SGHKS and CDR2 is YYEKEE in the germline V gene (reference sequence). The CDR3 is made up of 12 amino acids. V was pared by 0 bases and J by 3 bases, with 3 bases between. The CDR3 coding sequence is TGTGCCAGCAGCTTGGCCGAAGAGACCCAGTACTTC. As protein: CASSLAEETQYF.

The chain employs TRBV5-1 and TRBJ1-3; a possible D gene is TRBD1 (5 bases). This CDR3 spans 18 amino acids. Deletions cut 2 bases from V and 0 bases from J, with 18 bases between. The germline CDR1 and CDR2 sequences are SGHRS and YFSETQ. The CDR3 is CASSLRRQTGGSGNTIYF. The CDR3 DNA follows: TGCGCCAGCAGCTTAAGGAGACAGACGGGGGGCTCTGGAAACACCATATATTTT.

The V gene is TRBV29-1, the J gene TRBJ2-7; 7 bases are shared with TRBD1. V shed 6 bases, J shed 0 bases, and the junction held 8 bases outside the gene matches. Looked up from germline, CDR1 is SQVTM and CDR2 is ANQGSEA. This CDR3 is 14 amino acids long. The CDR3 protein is CSVSGQSSSYEQYF. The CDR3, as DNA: TGCAGCGTCTCGGGACAGTCAAGCTCCTACGAGCAGTACTTC.

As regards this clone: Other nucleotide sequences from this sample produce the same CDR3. CDR3 coding DNA: TGTGCCACCAGCAGAGACCCAGCGGGTAGCACAGATACGCAGTATTTT. This codes for CATSRDPAGSTDTQYF. The chain employs TRBV15 and TRBJ2-3; maybe TRBD2 (6 bases). Trimming pared 0 bases from V and 0 bases from J, leaving 10 bases between. Germline V gives CDR1 LNHNV, CDR2 YYDKDF (reference sequence). The CDR3 contains 16 residues.

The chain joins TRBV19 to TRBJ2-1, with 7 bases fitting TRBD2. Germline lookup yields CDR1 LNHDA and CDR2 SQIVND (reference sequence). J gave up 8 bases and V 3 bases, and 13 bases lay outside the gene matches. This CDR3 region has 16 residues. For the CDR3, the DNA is TGTGCCAGTAGTATTTGGGCTAGCGGACCCTCTGATGAGCAGTTCTTC. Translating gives CASSIWASGPSDEQFF.